This note documents a single T cell receptor beta chain sequence. These data originate in a study of blood T cell repertoires in COVID-19. Assignments of participants to cohorts depended upon their own reported clinical history. Assay used: immunoSEQ multiplex PCR; TCRdb lists only in-frame clones, some missing. The sample includes about 140,000 clones, 60% to 80% seen only once; the top ten take around 3.2%. Germline CDR1 is MNHNY and CDR2 is SVGAGI (reference sequence). Deletions cut 8 bases from V and 5 bases from J, with 12 bases between. The length of the CDR3 is 13 residues. The chain links TRBV6-6 to TRBJ1-4, with D possibly TRBD1 on 6 matching bases. The clonotype was recovered from a woman aged 45-60 years who had recovered from COVID-19. Sequenced: PBMCs or T cells enriched from blood (not recorded which). CDR3 sequence: CASRTGPNEKLFF. CDR3 nucleotide sequence: TGTGCCAGCCGTACAGGGCCAAATGAAAAACTGTTTTTT.